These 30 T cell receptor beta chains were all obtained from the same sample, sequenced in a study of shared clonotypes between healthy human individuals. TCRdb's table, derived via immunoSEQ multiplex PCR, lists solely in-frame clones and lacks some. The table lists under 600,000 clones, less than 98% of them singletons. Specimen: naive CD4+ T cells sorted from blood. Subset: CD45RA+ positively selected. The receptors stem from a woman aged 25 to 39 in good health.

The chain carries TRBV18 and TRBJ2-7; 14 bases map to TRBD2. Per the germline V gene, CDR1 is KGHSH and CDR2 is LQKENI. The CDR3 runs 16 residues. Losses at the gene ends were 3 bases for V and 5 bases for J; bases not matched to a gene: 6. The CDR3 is CASSPGTSGRIHEQYF. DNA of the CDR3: TGTGCCAGCTCACCCGGGACTAGCGGGAGAATTCACGAGCAGTACTTC.

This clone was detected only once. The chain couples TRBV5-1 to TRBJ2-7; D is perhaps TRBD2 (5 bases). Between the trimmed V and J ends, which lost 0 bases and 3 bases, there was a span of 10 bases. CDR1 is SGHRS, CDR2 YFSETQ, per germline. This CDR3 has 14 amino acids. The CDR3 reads CASSLGGRNYEQYF. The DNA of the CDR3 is TGCGCCAGCAGCTTGGGAGGGAGAAACTACGAGCAGTACTTC.

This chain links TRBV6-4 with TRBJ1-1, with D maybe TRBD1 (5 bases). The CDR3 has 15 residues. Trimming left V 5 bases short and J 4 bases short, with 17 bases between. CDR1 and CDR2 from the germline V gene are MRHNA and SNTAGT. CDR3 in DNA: TGTGCCAGCAGTAGCTCCGGGGCTAGCCCCACTGAAGCTTTCTTT. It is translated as CASSSSGASPTEAFF.

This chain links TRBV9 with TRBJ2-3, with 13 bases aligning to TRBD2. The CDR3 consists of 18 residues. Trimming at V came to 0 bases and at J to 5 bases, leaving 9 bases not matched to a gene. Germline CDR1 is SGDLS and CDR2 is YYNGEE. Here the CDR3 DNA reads TGTGCCAGCAGCGTAGCTCTGGCAGGACTAGCGGGAGAAGATACGCAGTATTTT. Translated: CASSVALAGLAGEDTQYF.

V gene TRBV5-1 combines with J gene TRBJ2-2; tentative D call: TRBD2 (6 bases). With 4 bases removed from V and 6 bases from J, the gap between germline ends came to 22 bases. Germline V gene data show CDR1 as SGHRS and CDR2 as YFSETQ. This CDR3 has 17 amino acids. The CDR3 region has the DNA TGCGCCAGCAGCCCGGTGCGGGGCTCTGGCCAGTCCGGGGAGCTGTTTTTT. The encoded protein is CASSPVRGSGQSGELFF. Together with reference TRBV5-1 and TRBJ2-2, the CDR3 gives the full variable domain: KAGVTQTPRYLIKTRGQQVTLSCSPISGHRSVSWYQQTPGQGLQFLFEYFSETQRNKGNFPGRFSGRQFSNSRSEMNVSTLELGDSALYLCASSPVRGSGQSGELFFGEGSRLTVL.

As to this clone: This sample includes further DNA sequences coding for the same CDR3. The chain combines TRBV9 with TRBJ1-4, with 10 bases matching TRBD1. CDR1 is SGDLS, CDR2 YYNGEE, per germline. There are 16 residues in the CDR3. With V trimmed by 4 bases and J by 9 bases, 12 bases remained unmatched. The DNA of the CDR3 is TGTGCCAGCAGCCTTAGCCCGGGACAGGGGAGACAAAAACTGTTTTTT. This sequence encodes CASSLSPGQGRQKLFF.

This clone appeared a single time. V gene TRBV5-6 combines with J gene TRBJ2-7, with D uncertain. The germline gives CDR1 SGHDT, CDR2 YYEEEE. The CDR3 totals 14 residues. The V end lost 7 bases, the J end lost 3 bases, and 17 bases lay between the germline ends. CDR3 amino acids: CASVSFGKHYEQYF. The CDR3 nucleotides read TGTGCCAGCGTCTCCTTTGGGAAGCACTACGAGCAGTACTTC.

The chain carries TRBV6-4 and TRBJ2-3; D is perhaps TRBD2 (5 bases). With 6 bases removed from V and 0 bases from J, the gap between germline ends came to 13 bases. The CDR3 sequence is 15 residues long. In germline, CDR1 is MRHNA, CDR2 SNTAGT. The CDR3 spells CASRRGPSSTDTQYF. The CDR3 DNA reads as TGTGCCAGCAGACGCGGGCCGTCTAGCACAGATACGCAGTATTTT.

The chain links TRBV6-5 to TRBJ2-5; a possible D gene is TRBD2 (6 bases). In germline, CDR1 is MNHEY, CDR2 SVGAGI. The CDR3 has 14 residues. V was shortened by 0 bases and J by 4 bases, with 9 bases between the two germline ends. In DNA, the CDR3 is TGTGCCAGCAGTTACTCTGGAGGGAGAGAGACCCAGTACTTC. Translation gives CASSYSGGRETQYF.

The CDR3 sequence is CASSGMGLQETQYF. CDR3 sequence (DNA): TGCGCCAGCAGTGGCATGGGGCTCCAAGAGACCCAGTACTTC. The rearrangement uses TRBV10-2 and TRBJ2-5, with D possibly TRBD1 on 5 matching bases. V was shortened by 4 bases and J by 1 base, with 10 bases between the two germline ends. This CDR3 contains 14 residues. Looked up from germline, CDR1 is WSHSY and CDR2 is SAAADI.

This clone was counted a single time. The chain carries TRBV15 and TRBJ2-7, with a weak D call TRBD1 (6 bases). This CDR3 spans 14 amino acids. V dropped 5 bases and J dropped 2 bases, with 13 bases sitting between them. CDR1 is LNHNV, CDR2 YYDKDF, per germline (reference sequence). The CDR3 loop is CATSPRTVPYEQYF. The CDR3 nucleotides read TGTGCCACCAGCCCCCGGACAGTTCCCTACGAGCAGTACTTC.

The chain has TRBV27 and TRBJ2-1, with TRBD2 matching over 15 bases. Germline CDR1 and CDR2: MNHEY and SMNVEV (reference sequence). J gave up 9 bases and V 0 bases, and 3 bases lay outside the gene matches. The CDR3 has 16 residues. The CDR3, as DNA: TGTGCCAGCAGTTTATCAGGACTAGCGGGAGGGGGTGAGCAGTTCTTC. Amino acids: CASSLSGLAGGGEQFF.

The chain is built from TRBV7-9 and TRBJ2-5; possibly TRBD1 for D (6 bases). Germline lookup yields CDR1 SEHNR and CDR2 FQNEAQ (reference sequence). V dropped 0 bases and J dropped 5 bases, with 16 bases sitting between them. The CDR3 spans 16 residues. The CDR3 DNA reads TGTGCCAGCAGCTTAGCTCCCAGGGGCTGGACGGAGACCCAGTACTTC. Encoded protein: CASSLAPRGWTETQYF.

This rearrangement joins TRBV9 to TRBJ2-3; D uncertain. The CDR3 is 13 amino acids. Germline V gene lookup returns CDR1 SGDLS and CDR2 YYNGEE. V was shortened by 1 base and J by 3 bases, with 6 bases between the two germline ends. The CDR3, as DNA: TGTGCCAGCAGCGTAAGGAATACAGATACGCAGTATTTT. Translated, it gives CASSVRNTDTQYF.

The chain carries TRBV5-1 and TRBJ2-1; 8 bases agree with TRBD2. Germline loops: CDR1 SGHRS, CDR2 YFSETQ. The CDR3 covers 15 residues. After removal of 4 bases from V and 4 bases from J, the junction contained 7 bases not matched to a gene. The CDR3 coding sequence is TGCGCCAGCAGCATAACTAGCGGCTTGTACAATGAGCAGTTCTTC. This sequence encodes CASSITSGLYNEQFF.

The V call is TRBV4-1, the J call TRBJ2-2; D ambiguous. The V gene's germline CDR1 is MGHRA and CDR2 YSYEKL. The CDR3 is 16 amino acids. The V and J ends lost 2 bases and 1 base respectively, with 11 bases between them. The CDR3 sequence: CASSQLRVLNTGELFF. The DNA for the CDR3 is TGCGCCAGCAGCCAACTTCGGGTATTGAACACCGGGGAGCTGTTTTTT.

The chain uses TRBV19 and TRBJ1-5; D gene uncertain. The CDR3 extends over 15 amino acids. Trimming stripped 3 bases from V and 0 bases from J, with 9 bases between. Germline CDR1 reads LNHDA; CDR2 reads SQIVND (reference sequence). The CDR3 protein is CASSMGGYSNQPQHF. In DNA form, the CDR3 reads TGTGCCAGTAGTATGGGAGGTTATAGCAATCAGCCCCAGCATTTT.

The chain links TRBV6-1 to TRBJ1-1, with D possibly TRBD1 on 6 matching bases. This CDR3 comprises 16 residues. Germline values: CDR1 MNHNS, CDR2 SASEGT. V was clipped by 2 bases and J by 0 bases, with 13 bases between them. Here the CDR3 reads CASSEKTTGLNTEAFF. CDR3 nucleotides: TGTGCCAGCAGTGAAAAAACGACAGGCCTGAACACTGAAGCTTTCTTT.

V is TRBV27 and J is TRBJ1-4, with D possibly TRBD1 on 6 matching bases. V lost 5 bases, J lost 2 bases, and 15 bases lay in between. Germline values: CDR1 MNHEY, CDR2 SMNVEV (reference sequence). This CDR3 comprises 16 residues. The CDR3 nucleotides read TGTGCCAGCAGTCTGGACAGCTCAGCTACTAATGAAAAACTGTTTTTT. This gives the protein CASSLDSSATNEKLFF.

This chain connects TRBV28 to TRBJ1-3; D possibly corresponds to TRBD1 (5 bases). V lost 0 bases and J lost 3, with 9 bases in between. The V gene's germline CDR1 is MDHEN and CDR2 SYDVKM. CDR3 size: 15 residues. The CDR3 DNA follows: TGTGCCAGCAGTTTATGGGCAGGGCTTGGAAACACCATATATTTT. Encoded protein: CASSLWAGLGNTIYF.

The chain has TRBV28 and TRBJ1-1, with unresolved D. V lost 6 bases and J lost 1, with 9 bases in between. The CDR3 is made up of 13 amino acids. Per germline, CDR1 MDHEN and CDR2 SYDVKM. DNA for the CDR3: TGTGCCAGCAGGCGGCAGCCGAACACTGAAGCTTTCTTT. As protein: CASRRQPNTEAFF. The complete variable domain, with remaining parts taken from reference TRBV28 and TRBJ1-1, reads DVKVTQSSRYLVKRTGEKVFLECVQDMDHENMFWYRQDPGLGLRLIYFSYDVKMKEKGDIPEGYSVSREKKERFSLILESASTNQTSMYLCASRRQPNTEAFFGQGTRLTVV.

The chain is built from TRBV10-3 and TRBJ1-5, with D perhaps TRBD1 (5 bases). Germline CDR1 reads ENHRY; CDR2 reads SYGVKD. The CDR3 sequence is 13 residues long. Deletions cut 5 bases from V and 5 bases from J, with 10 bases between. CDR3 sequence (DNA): TGTGCCATCAGTCCGGGACGGCATCAGCCCCAGCATTTT. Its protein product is CAISPGRHQPQHF.

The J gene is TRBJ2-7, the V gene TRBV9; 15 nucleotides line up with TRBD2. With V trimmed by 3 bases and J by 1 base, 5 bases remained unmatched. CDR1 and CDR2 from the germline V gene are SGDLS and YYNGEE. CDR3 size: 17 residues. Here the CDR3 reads CASSEGTSGRWSYEQYF. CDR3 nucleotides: TGTGCCAGCAGCGAGGGGACTAGCGGGAGGTGGTCCTACGAGCAGTACTTC.

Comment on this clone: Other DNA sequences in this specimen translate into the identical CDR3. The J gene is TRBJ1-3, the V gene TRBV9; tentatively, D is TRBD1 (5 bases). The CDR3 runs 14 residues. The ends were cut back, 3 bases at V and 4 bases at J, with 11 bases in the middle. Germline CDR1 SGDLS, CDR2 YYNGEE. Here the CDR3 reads CASSAGTGGNTIYF. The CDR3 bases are TGTGCCAGCAGCGCCGGGACCGGCGGAAACACCATATATTTT.

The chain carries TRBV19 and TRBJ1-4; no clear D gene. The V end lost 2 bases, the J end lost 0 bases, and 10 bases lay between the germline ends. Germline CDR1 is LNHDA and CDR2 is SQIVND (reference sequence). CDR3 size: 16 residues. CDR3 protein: CASSISQAPTNEKLFF. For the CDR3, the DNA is TGTGCCAGTAGTATAAGTCAGGCCCCAACTAATGAAAAACTGTTTTTT.

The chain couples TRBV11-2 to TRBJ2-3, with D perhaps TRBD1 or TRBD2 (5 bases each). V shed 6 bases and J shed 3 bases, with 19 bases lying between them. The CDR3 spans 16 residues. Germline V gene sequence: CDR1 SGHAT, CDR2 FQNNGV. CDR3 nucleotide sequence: TGTGCCAGCAGTAATAGAGGGGTTGTTGCGACAGATACGCAGTATTTT. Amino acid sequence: CASSNRGVVATDTQYF.

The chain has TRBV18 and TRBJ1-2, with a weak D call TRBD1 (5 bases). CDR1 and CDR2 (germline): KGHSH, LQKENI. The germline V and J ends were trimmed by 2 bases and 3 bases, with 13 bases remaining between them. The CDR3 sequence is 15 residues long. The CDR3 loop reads CASSPGQIPDYGYTF. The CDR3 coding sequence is TGTGCCAGCTCACCAGGACAAATCCCTGACTATGGCTACACCTTC. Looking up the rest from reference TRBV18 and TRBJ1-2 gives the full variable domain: NAGVMQNPRHLVRRRGQEARLRCSPMKGHSHVYWYRQLPEEGLKFMVYLQKENIIDESGMPKERFSAEFPKEGPSILRIQQVVRGDSAAYFCASSPGQIPDYGYTFGSGTRLTVV.

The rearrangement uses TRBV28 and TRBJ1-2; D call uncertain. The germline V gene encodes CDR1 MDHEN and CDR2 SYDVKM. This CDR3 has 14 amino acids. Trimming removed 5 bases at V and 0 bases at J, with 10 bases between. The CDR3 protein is CASSLRGANYGYTF. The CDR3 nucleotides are TGTGCCAGCAGTCTACGGGGAGCTAACTATGGCTACACCTTC.

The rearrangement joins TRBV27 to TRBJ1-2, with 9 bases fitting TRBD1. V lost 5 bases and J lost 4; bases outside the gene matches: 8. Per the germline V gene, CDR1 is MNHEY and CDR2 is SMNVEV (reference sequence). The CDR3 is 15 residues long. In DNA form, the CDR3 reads TGTGCCAGCAGTAAGGGACAGGGTACCGGCTATGGCTACACCTTC. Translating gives CASSKGQGTGYGYTF.

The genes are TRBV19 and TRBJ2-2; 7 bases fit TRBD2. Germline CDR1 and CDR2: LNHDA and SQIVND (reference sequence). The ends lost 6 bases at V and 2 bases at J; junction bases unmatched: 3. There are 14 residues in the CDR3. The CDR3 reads CASRSGVNTGELFF. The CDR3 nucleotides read TGTGCCAGTAGAAGCGGGGTTAACACCGGGGAGCTGTTTTTT.